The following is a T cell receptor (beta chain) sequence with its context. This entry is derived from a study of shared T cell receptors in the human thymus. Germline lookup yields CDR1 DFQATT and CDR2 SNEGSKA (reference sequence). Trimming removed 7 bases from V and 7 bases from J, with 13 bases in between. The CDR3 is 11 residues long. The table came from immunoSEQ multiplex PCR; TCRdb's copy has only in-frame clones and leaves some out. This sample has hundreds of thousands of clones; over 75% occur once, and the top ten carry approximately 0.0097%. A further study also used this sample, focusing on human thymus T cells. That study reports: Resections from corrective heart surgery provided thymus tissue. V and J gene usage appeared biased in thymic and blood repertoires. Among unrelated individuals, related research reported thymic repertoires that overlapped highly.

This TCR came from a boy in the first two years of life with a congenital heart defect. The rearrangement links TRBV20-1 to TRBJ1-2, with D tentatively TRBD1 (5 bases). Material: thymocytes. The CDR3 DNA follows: TGCAGTGAGAGTCAGGGCGGTGGCTACACCTTC. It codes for CSESQGGGYTF.